This TCR beta chain was found in a study of T cells in Graves' hyperthyroidism and ophthalmopathy. Trimming removed 0 bases at V and 1 base at J, with 13 bases between. Germline CDR1 SGHRS, CDR2 YFSETQ. The CDR3 runs 16 residues. This clonotype was observed at least ten times. There were TCR beta CDR3 regions amplified from RNA transcripts. HTBI primers were employed in a first-round RT-PCR of the TCR CDR3. TCRdb redid the calling of the multiplex PCR reads with MiXCR, one entry per CDR3 protein. The sample records 500,000 to 750,000 distinct CDR3 sequences, around 46% being singletons. The chain carries TRBV5-1 and TRBJ1-1; D gene uncertain. The specimen sequenced was peripheral blood or thyroid tissue (not recorded which). The receptor was derived from a woman between 18 and 29 years old with Graves' hyperthyroidism. The CDR3 sequence: CASSLGTGEGNTEAFF. The DNA for the CDR3 is TGCGCCAGCAGCTTGGGTACGGGTGAAGGGAACACTGAAGCTTTCTTT.